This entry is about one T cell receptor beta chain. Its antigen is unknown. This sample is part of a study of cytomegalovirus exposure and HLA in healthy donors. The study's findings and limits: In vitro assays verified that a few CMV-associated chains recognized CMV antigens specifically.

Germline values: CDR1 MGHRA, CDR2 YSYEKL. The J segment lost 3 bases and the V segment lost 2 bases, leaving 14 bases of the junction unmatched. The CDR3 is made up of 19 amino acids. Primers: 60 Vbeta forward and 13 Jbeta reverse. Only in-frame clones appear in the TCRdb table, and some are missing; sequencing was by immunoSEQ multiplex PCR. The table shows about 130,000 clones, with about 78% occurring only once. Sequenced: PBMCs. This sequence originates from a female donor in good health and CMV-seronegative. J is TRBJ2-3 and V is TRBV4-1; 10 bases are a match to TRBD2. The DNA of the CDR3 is TGCGCCAGCAGCCAATCCCCCAGAGGAGCGGGAGGGCGGACAGATACGCAGTATTTT. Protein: CASSQSPRGAGGRTDTQYF.